Listed below are T cell receptor beta chains from one sample, sequenced in a study of T cell responses to AZD1222 COVID-19 vaccine. Data came from immunoSEQ multiplex PCR; TCRdb stores just in-frame clones and leaves some out. The data show 150,000 or so clones, with around nine tenths seen just once and more than 4.5% held by the top ten. Source: peripheral blood, taken on day 0 of AZD1222 vaccination. These receptors came from an adult in good health. CDR3s include the opening cysteine and the closing phenylalanine or tryptophan. D genes are given only for firm matches. Expanded clones get a size class; other rows say once, few or many, or leave the size out.

d_gene,j_gene,v_gene,abundance,CDR3nt,CDR3aa
TRBD2,TRBJ2-7,TRBV5-4,NA,TGTGCCAGCAGCTTGGATAGCGGGAGGGCCGTAACCTACGAGCAGTACTTC,CASSLDSGRAVTYEQYF
TRBD1,TRBJ2-1,TRBV19,NA,TGTGCCAGTAGTACCCGGGACAGGGGGCGGAATGAGCAGTTCTTC,CASSTRDRGRNEQFF
TRBD2,TRBJ2-2,TRBV6-5,NA,TGTGCCAGCAGTTGGGGGGGCACCGGGGAGCTGTTTTTT,CASSWGGTGELFF
NA,TRBJ2-5,TRBV5-4,NA,TGTGCCAGCACCACTTCCCTCCGGGGAGAGACCCAGTACTTC,CASTTSLRGETQYF
TRBD1,TRBJ1-5,TRBV11-2,NA,TGTGCCAGCAGCTTAGGGGGGACAGGCAATCAGCCCCAGCATTTT,CASSLGGTGNQPQHF
NA,TRBJ1-4,TRBV3-1/TRBV3-2,NA,TGTGCCAGCAGCCACAAGCTAACAAGGAATGAAAAACTGTTTTTT,CASSHKLTRNEKLFF
NA,TRBJ2-3,TRBV21-1,NA,TGTGCCAGCAGCCTTGGACGCGGCTACACAGATACGCAGTATTTT,CASSLGRGYTDTQYF
NA,TRBJ2-7,TRBV18,NA,TGTGCCAGCTCACCAGGGGTAGGGGGCTCCTACGAGCAGTACTTC,CASSPGVGGSYEQYF
NA,TRBJ1-5,TRBV6-5,once,TGTGCCAGCATGCGGGGATCGGGCAATCAGCCCCAGCATTTT,CASMRGSGNQPQHF
TRBD1,TRBJ2-1,TRBV25-1,NA,TGTGCCAGCAGTTCGGACAGGGAAATATCCGGGCCGCACGGTGAGCAGTTCTTC,CASSSDREISGPHGEQFF
NA,TRBJ1-3,TRBV6-5,NA,TGTGCCAGCAGTTACTCATCTCAATCTGGAAACACCATATATTTT,CASSYSSQSGNTIYF
TRBD2,TRBJ2-7,TRBV28,NA,TGTGCCAGCAGCTCTAGCGGGAGGTCCTACGAGCAGTACTTC,CASSSSGRSYEQYF
NA,TRBJ2-7,TRBV11-2,NA,TGTGCCAGCAGTCCAGTAACGGGCTCCTACGAGCAGTACTTC,CASSPVTGSYEQYF
NA,TRBJ2-2,TRBV2,NA,TGTGCCAGCATAATTAAGGGGAACACCGGGGAGCTGTTTTTT,CASIIKGNTGELFF
TRBD2,TRBJ2-5,TRBV2,NA,TGTGCCAGCAGTTCTACGACTAGCGAGGAGACCCAGTACTTC,CASSSTTSEETQYF
NA,TRBJ2-1,TRBV27,NA,TGTGCCAGCAGCCCGCGGGACAGCTTGAGCAATGAGCAGTTCTTC,CASSPRDSLSNEQFF
NA,TRBJ2-2,TRBV4-1,once,TGCGCCAGCAGCCAGGACCAGGTGGGGGAGCTGTTTTTT,CASSQDQVGELFF
NA,TRBJ2-1,TRBV7-6,once,TGTGCCAGCAGCATTGGCAATGAGCAGTTCTTC,CASSIGNEQFF
TRBD1,TRBJ1-1,TRBV25-1,NA,TGTGCCAGCAGTGAAACGGACAGGGTCCACACTGAAGCTTTCTTT,CASSETDRVHTEAFF
NA,TRBJ2-7,TRBV25-1,once,TGTGCCAGCAGGGGGAGTACCTACGAGCAGTACTTC,CASRGSTYEQYF
NA,TRBJ1-1,TRBV6-5,NA,TGTGCCAGCAGTTATACTACTGGGGAAGCTTTCTTT,CASSYTTGEAFF
NA,TRBJ2-5,TRBV5-1,once,TGCGCCAGCAGCCTCATGCAGATTCAGCAAGAGACCCAGTACTTC,CASSLMQIQQETQYF
NA,TRBJ2-1,TRBV28,NA,TGTGCCAGCAGTCGGGCTCCCGGGACCGACAATGAGCAGTTCTTC,CASSRAPGTDNEQFF
NA,TRBJ1-5,TRBV5-1,NA,TGCGCCAGCAGCTTGACCGGCAGTGAAGGCAATCAGCCCCAGCATTTT,CASSLTGSEGNQPQHF
NA,TRBJ2-2,TRBV2,NA,TGTGCCAGCAGTGTAGACTGGAACACCGGGGAGCTGTTTTTT,CASSVDWNTGELFF
NA,TRBJ1-6,TRBV11-3,NA,TGTGCCAGCAGCTTAGGAGGGGTTAATTCACCCCTCCACTTT,CASSLGGVNSPLHF
NA,TRBJ2-1,TRBV5-1,NA,TGCGCCAGCAGCTTACAGGACAATGAGCAGTTCTTC,CASSLQDNEQFF
TRBD1,TRBJ2-2,TRBV4-1,NA,TGCGCCAGCAGCCCAGACCCTACAGGGGGCGGGGAGCTGTTTTTT,CASSPDPTGGGELFF